The rows below give T cell receptor beta chains drawn from one sample of a study of vaccination and CD4 T cells after COVID-19. Their antigens remain unidentified. TCRdb reprocessed the PCR reads with MiXCR, giving one entry per CDR3 protein. Here the sample spans approximately 25,000 distinct CDR3 sequences, roughly 50% being singletons. What was sequenced was CD4+ T cells from blood, cultured in vitro. The receptors derive from a human donor who had recovered from COVID-19. Each CDR3 is given with its conserved first and last residue. The D gene is left open where the match is weak. A row's size may be missing; if present it is once, few, many or a size class.

NA	13	TRBJ1-6	TRBV6-1	few	TGTGCCAGCAATCCAGGGGATTATTCACCCCTCCACTTT	CASNPGDYSPLHF
TRBD1	16	TRBJ1-2	TRBV18	NA	TGTGCCAGCTCCCCGGACAGGACAGGGGGGATCGGCGGCTACACCTTC	CASSPDRTGGIGGYTF
NA	11	TRBJ1-2	TRBV18	medium-sized	TGTGCCAGCTCACCGGACTATGGCTACACCTTC	CASSPDYGYTF
NA	15	TRBJ2-1	TRBV20-1	few	TGCAGTGCTAGGGGAGCTCGACGGGGGTTGAATGAGCAGTTCTTC	CSARGARRGLNEQFF
NA	13	TRBJ2-7	TRBV12-3/TRBV12-4	NA	TGTGCCAGCAGTTTGTACACTTCCTACGAGCAGTACTTC	CASSLYTSYEQYF
TRBD1	15	TRBJ1-2	TRBV2	NA	TGTGCCAGCAGGGAAGGCAGGGGGATTCTCTATGGCTACACCTTC	CASREGRGILYGYTF
NA	16	TRBJ1-2	TRBV25-1	NA	TGTGCCAGCAGTGACCCAGGACTGGGGGCGGCGGATGGCTACACCTTC	CASSDPGLGAADGYTF
TRBD1	15	TRBJ1-1	TRBV6-5	medium-sized	TGTGCCAGCAGTTACCCCTCGGGACAGGGGGCGGGGGCTTTCTTT	CASSYPSGQGAGAFF
NA	14	TRBJ2-3	TRBV15	NA	TGTGCCACCAGAGATCAGGTGATACGAGATACGCAGTATTTT	CATRDQVIRDTQYF
TRBD2	18	TRBJ2-3	TRBV11-2	NA	TGTGCCAGCAGCTTTACCCAAAGCGGGGGGGCGCGCACAGATACGCAGTATTTT	CASSFTQSGGARTDTQYF
TRBD1	15	TRBJ2-7	TRBV27	few	TGTGCCAGCAGTTTATCGACAGGGGGCCTTTACGAGCAGTACTTC	CASSLSTGGLYEQYF
NA	16	TRBJ2-1	TRBV21-1	few	TGTGCCAGCAGCCCTATGCCGGGGGGCTCCTACAATGAGCAGTTCTTC	CASSPMPGGSYNEQFF
NA	15	TRBJ1-4	TRBV25-1	NA	TGTGCCAGCAGTGCCTCAGGTCCAACTAATGAAAAACTGTTTTTT	CASSASGPTNEKLFF
NA	14	TRBJ1-1	TRBV27	few	TGTGCCAGCAGTTCCCTAGGGACGAACACTGAAGCTTTCTTT	CASSSLGTNTEAFF
TRBD2	15	TRBJ2-3	TRBV6-5	NA	TGTGCCAGCAGTTACAGGCGGGGGGGCACAGATACGCAGTATTTT	CASSYRRGGTDTQYF
NA	15	TRBJ2-3	TRBV2	NA	TGTGCCAGCAGTGGGAGCCTAGCTGGGAGAGATACGCAGTATTTT	CASSGSLAGRDTQYF
NA	16	TRBJ2-2	TRBV6-1	NA	TGTGCCAGCAGTGAAGTAGGGGGGACAGTCACCGGGGAGCTGTTTTTT	CASSEVGGTVTGELFF
NA	13	TRBJ2-7	TRBV2	NA	TGTGCCAGCATCGAGGGTGCTACCTACGAGCAGTACTTC	CASIEGATYEQYF
NA	17	TRBJ2-3	TRBV7-2	few	TGTGCCAGCAGCTTATACTCCTCGGCTGGCCGCACAGATACGCAGTATTTT	CASSLYSSAGRTDTQYF
NA	13	TRBJ2-1	TRBV2	NA	TGTGCCAGCAAGGCAGGAGCTAACAATGAGCAGTTCTTC	CASKAGANNEQFF
NA	14	TRBJ1-2	TRBV11-1	NA	TGTGCCAGCAGCTCGGACCGGACGGACAATGGCTACACCTTC	CASSSDRTDNGYTF
TRBD2	15	TRBJ2-1	TRBV2	NA	TGTGCCAGCAGAGCTAGCGGGAAATCCTACAATGAGCAGTTCTTC	CASRASGKSYNEQFF
TRBD1	14	TRBJ2-7	TRBV20-1	once	TGCAGTGCTCCGACAGGGCGGCTATCCTACGAGCAGTACTTC	CSAPTGRLSYEQYF